The present T cell receptor beta chain was sequenced within a study of blood T cell repertoires in COVID-19. Some clones are missing from TCRdb's copy, which holds only in-frame ones; the method was immunoSEQ multiplex PCR. Found here are about 130,000 clones, 81% of them singletons; the top ten hold approximately 18%. V lost 1 base and J lost 2; bases outside the gene matches: 8. The germline V gene encodes CDR1 SGHNT and CDR2 YYREEE (reference sequence). This CDR3 is 19 amino acids long. Input material: peripheral blood. The TCR originated in a man between 25 and 39 years old with COVID-19, enrolled during active disease. The V gene is TRBV5-4, the J gene TRBJ2-6; 11 positions match TRBD2. The CDR3 DNA is TGTGCCAGCAGCTTGTGGGTAGCGGGAGGGCCGGCTGGGGCCAACGTCCTGACTTTC. This encodes CASSLWVAGGPAGANVLTF.